This T cell receptor (beta chain) is drawn from a study of T cell responses to AZD1222 COVID-19 vaccine (dated by TCRdb to 2020 to 2022). For the study in its entirety: AZD1222 recipients given second doses at about 4 weeks or at about 12 weeks were pooled, since spike-specific TCR depth and breadth were not found to differ between the two schedules. Enrollment into the trials was organized by age into subgroups of 18-55, 56-69 and 70-plus years, and those subgroups contained about 160, 30 and 59 TCR-sequenced participants, respectively. TCR sequencing covered some 250 trial participants: 200 to 220 given two doses of AZD1222 and 26 given two doses of MenACWY control vaccine. The paper's findings and limits, for the study overall: The 56-69-year group was small, and its depth increase did not reach significance, likely because of low power. Vaccine-associated CD4 TCRs spanned the whole spike protein, with dominant responses in regions 160-218 and 743-854. Because no day 14 peak-response samples were available, repertoires were characterized only after the peak T cell response. After two AZD1222 doses, both the breadth and the depth of spike-specific TCRs were significantly higher than at day 0 and than in MenACWY recipients. Only 5 to 7 AZD1222 recipients were SARS-CoV-2 seropositive at baseline, limiting conclusions about previously exposed vaccinees. Reportedly, almost half of the unique spike-specific TCRs recognized epitopes lying outside the regions that are mutated in the B.1.351 and B.1.1.7 variants. Participants were mostly white British and included more females than males, and it was suggested by the authors that clonal diversity may have been underestimated.

V is clipped by 3 bases and J by 8 bases, and the sequence between their germline boundaries is 13 bases long. The CDR3, cysteine through phenylalanine, is 13 amino acids long. Just the 39-base CDR3 DNA is kept, in frame starting at base 1. According to the germline V gene, CDR1 reads SQVTM and CDR2 reads ANQGSEA. On this clone: Its antigen is currently not known. The sample holds no much larger clone one base away, and base qualities are not on file.

The CDR3 regions of human TCRbeta chains were analyzed by immunosequencing. Turning to the authors' computational methods: TCRs in the repertoires were compared against a reference library of SARS-CoV-2-specific TCRs that had been generated with the MIRA antigen-specificity platform. Breadth was defined as the fraction of unique TCRs that were SARS-CoV-2-associated, and depth was defined as the fraction of total T cells that were SARS-CoV-2-associated. Using the MIRA data, each spike-specific TCR was mapped to the spike region that the TCR reacts to and placed in a CD4 or CD8 class. Log10-transformed breadth and depth values were compared by one-way ANOVA with Sidak's multiple comparisons tests. The immuneACCESS repertoire file appears here via TCRdb, limited to in-frame rearrangements. These files lack a portion of the clones; in checked studies, under half of the deficit traces to unresolved V genes, and the cause of the others is not known. V and J calls and clone size are copied from that table; D and trimming were computed from the DNA. Here the sample has over 90,000 clones; around 91% occur a single time. The leading ten clones occupy roughly 5% of the sample.

Per the publication, the time point label means: baseline before first vaccination. The vaccinee samples were drawn from two UK trials, COV001 and COV002, one of which was a single-blind randomized controlled phase 2/3 trial testing AZD1222 (ChAdOx1 nCoV-19) in healthy adults. For TCRbeta chain sequencing, PBMC samples were collected from trial participants at day 0 and at day 28 after the second dose. The chain is assembled from TRBV29-1 and TRBJ1-4; the best D guess is TRBD1, with 6 bases matching. The specimen comprised peripheral blood, sampled on day 0 of AZD1222 vaccination. This receptor was identified in an adult in good health. CDR3 loop: CSVERDIGEKLFF. The sequence in DNA is TGCAGCGTTGAGCGGGACATAGGGGAAAAACTGTTTTTT.